This entry lists 13 T cell receptor beta chains sequenced from one sample in a study of blood T cell repertoires in COVID-19. Assay used: immunoSEQ multiplex PCR; TCRdb lists only in-frame clones, some missing. Found here are over 25,000 clones, approximately 91% of them singletons; the top ten hold roughly an eighth. The source material was peripheral blood. These receptors were taken from a human donor with active COVID-19. The donor label of this sample is uncertain.

The chain recombines TRBV9 with TRBJ2-7, with a weak D call TRBD2 (5 bases). CDR3 length: 14 amino acids. Per germline, CDR1 SGDLS and CDR2 YYNGEE. V was pared by 2 bases and J by 2 bases, with 11 bases between. The CDR3 sequence is CASSVEAAPYEQYF. The CDR3 DNA reads TGTGCCAGCAGCGTCGAAGCGGCACCCTACGAGCAGTACTTC.

This clone was recorded only once. This rearrangement joins TRBV5-4 to TRBJ2-2; 9 bases match TRBD1. V lost 4 bases to trimming and J lost 6 bases; unmatched junction nucleotides: 4. This CDR3 region has 14 residues. Germline values: CDR1 SGHNT, CDR2 YYREEE (reference sequence). The chain's CDR3 is CASSGTGLAGELFF. CDR3 sequence (DNA): TGTGCCAGCAGCGGGACAGGGCTTGCCGGGGAGCTGTTTTTT.

V and J are TRBV28 and TRBJ2-3; TRBD1 matches at 9 bases. V gave up 2 bases and J gave up 7 bases; unmatched junction bases: 7. Germline V CDR1 and CDR2: MDHEN, SYDVKM. The CDR3 contains 15 residues. The CDR3 loop is CASSLGGQGRHTQYF. Here the CDR3 DNA reads TGTGCCAGCAGTTTAGGGGGACAGGGAAGGCATACGCAGTATTTT.

This chain joins TRBV19 and TRBJ1-2; 12 nucleotides match TRBD1. J gave up 8 bases and V 6 bases, and 7 bases lay outside the gene matches. This CDR3 contains 14 residues. Germline V gene data show CDR1 as LNHDA and CDR2 as SQIVND (reference sequence). In DNA, the CDR3 is TGTGCCAGTAGGGAGGGACAGGGGGCACGAGGCTACACCTTC. This translates into CASREGQGARGYTF.

V gene TRBV21-1 combines with J gene TRBJ1-1; the tabulated D call, TRBD1, remains unverified against the DNA. TRBV21-1 represents a pseudogene. This CDR3 is built from 16 residues. The CDR3 protein is CASSKGATVWYTEAFF. CDR3 bases: TGTGCCAGCAGCAAAGGGGCCACAGTGTGGTACACTGAAGCTTTCTTT.

The rearrangement joins TRBV5-1 to TRBJ2-5, with 7 bases that match TRBD1. Germline loops: CDR1 SGHRS, CDR2 YFSETQ. This CDR3 region has 18 residues. Trimming removed 6 bases from V and 1 base from J; junction bases left unmatched: 18. The CDR3 DNA reads TGCGCCAGCATGAGTGGAATCGGGACAGCAGCCGTCCAAGAGACCCAGTACTTC. Amino acids: CASMSGIGTAAVQETQYF. The full variable domain, completed using reference TRBV5-1 and TRBJ2-5, is KAGVTQTPRYLIKTRGQQVTLSCSPISGHRSVSWYQQTPGQGLQFLFEYFSETQRNKGNFPGRFSGRQFSNSRSEMNVSTLELGDSALYLCASMSGIGTAAVQETQYFGPGTRLLVL.

This clone showed up just once. The rearrangement links TRBV11-3 to TRBJ2-1; 7 bases map to TRBD1. Trimming took 5 bases from V and 2 from J; bases not matched to a gene: 6. The CDR3 sequence is 15 residues long. Germline CDR1 reads SGHNT; CDR2 reads YENEEA. CDR3 coding DNA: TGTGCCAGCAGCCAACAGGGGTCTGCCTACAATGAGCAGTTCTTC. It yields the protein CASSQQGSAYNEQFF.

This chain joins TRBV5-8 and TRBJ2-2; 9 bases are shared with TRBD2. J lost 7 bases, V lost 4 bases, and 14 bases had no gene match. CDR1 is SGHTS, CDR2 YDEGEE, per germline. There are 17 residues in the CDR3. The CDR3 DNA reads as TGTGCCAGCAGCCGTGTCGGCCTAGCGGGATTATACGGGGAGCTGTTTTTT. Translation gives CASSRVGLAGLYGELFF.

This rearrangement joins TRBV9 to TRBJ2-1, with 7 bases identical to TRBD2. Looked up from germline, CDR1 is SGDLS and CDR2 is YYNGEE. The V gene end was trimmed by 3 bases and the J gene end by 2 bases; junction bases not matched to a gene: 8. The CDR3 loop spans 16 amino acids. The CDR3 bases are TGTGCCAGCAGCGCAAGAGCGGCGGGGGCCTACAATGAGCAGTTCTTC. Translating gives CASSARAAGAYNEQFF.

The DNA for the CDR3 is TGTGCCAGCAGGAAACCCGGGACAGGGTTCTATAATTCACCCCTCCACTTT. Protein: CASRKPGTGFYNSPLHF. The rearrangement links TRBV2 to TRBJ1-6; 9 nucleotides line up with TRBD1. The CDR3 loop spans 17 amino acids. The germline V gene has CDR1 SNHLY and CDR2 FYNNEI. V gave up 6 bases and J gave up 3 bases; unmatched junction bases: 9.

The rearrangement uses TRBV5-4 and TRBJ1-1, with 8 bases fitting TRBD1. With 0 bases clipped from V and 1 base from J, the junction kept 8 bases outside the gene matches. This CDR3 has 17 residues. The germline CDR1 and CDR2 sequences are SGHNT and YYREEE (reference sequence). Here the CDR3 DNA reads TGTGCCAGCAGCTTGGCAGGCAGGGGGCGGACGAACACTGAAGCTTTCTTT. As protein: CASSLAGRGRTNTEAFF.

The chain recombines TRBV2 with TRBJ2-7; D is possibly TRBD1 (5 bases). The CDR3 runs 12 residues. The germline gives CDR1 SNHLY, CDR2 FYNNEI. Trimming left V 5 bases short and J 4 bases short, with 9 bases between. CDR3 in DNA: TGTGCCAGCAGTTGGGGCTCGTACGAGCAGTACTTC. It yields the protein CASSWGSYEQYF.

The rearrangement joins TRBV5-1 to TRBJ2-5; a possible D gene is TRBD1 (5 bases). Looked up from germline, CDR1 is SGHRS and CDR2 is YFSETQ. The CDR3 runs 16 residues. Trimming pared 2 bases from V and 6 bases from J, leaving 20 bases between. CDR3 region: CASSFVVTPGAKTQYF. CDR3 nucleotide sequence: TGCGCCAGCAGCTTCGTGGTGACCCCTGGGGCGAAGACCCAGTACTTC.